The rows below give T cell receptor beta chains drawn from one sample of a study of post-analysis software for immune sequencing data. TCRdb independently ran MiXCR on the PCR reads; one entry per CDR3 protein. The sample holds about half a million distinct CDR3 sequences; around 34% are singletons and the top ten take about 6%. Sequenced: blood. Every receptor here comes from a girl aged 2-17 years with multiple sclerosis. Each CDR3 is given with its conserved first and last residue. Fields, in order: V gene, clone size, J gene, D gene, CDR3 DNA, CDR3 protein. D genes are given only for firm matches. Some rows mark clone size as missing; the rest say once, few, many or name a class of expanded clone.

V: TRBV21-1; size: few; J: TRBJ1-2; D: NA; DNA: TGTGCCAGCAGCAAATTTGATGGTAGATCTAACTATGGCTACACCTTC; CDR3: CASSKFDGRSNYGYTF
V: TRBV20-1; size: few; J: TRBJ2-5; D: NA; DNA: TGCAGTGCCAGCTCCGGAGGGACCCAGTACTTC; CDR3: CSASSGGTQYF
V: TRBV6-1; size: NA; J: TRBJ1-5; D: NA; DNA: TGTGCCAGCAGAGAACAGCTAACGGGGCCCCAGCATTTT; CDR3: CASREQLTGPQHF
V: TRBV6-5; size: few; J: TRBJ2-1; D: TRBD2; DNA: TGTGCCAGCAGTTACAGCCCTAGCGGGTTGGTTGAGCAGTTCTTC; CDR3: CASSYSPSGLVEQFF
V: TRBV11-3; size: NA; J: TRBJ2-3; D: TRBD2; DNA: TGTGCCAGCTCGCGGGGGAGGTCCCAAGATACGCAGTATTTT; CDR3: CASSRGRSQDTQYF
V: TRBV5-1; size: NA; J: TRBJ2-1; D: NA; DNA: TGCGCCAGCAGCTTGGGGGACGGAAACAATGAGCAGTTCTTC; CDR3: CASSLGDGNNEQFF
V: TRBV29-1; size: NA; J: TRBJ1-1; D: NA; DNA: TGCAGCGTTAAGGGACCTAACACTGAAGCTTTCTTT; CDR3: CSVKGPNTEAFF
V: TRBV6-1; size: NA; J: TRBJ1-4; D: TRBD1; DNA: TGTGCCAGCAGTATGATTAACCTAGGGGACAGTGAAAAACTGTTTTTT; CDR3: CASSMINLGDSEKLFF
V: TRBV29-1; size: NA; J: TRBJ1-2; D: NA; DNA: TGCAGCGTCCGGGACATCTATGGCTACACCTTC; CDR3: CSVRDIYGYTF
V: TRBV6-5; size: NA; J: TRBJ1-6; D: NA; DNA: TGTGCCAGCACCAGACAGAAAACCGGCGCCGGGGGACCCCTCCACTTT; CDR3: CASTRQKTGAGGPLHF
V: TRBV14; size: NA; J: TRBJ1-2; D: NA; DNA: TGTGCCAGCAGCCAAGCAGACAGCCTCTCTAGAGGCTACACCTTC; CDR3: CASSQADSLSRGYTF
V: TRBV2; size: NA; J: TRBJ2-7; D: NA; DNA: TGTGCCAGCAGTAAAGGGGGAGGGATCCGTTCCTACGAGCAGTACTTC; CDR3: CASSKGGGIRSYEQYF
V: TRBV6-2/TRBV6-3; size: NA; J: TRBJ1-5; D: TRBD1; DNA: TGTGCCAGCAGTTATGTCTGGGGAACTGGTAGGACAGGCAGAGATCAGCCCCAGCATTTT; CDR3: CASSYVWGTGRTGRDQPQHF
V: TRBV4-2; size: NA; J: TRBJ2-6; D: NA; DNA: TGTGCCAGCAGCCAGCTTAAAAGCTCTGGGGCCAACGTCCTGACTTTC; CDR3: CASSQLKSSGANVLTF
V: TRBV5-6; size: NA; J: TRBJ2-1; D: TRBD2; DNA: TGTGCCAGCAGCTGGGCGCTAGCGGGGGGGTACAATGAGCAGTTCTTC; CDR3: CASSWALAGGYNEQFF
V: TRBV29-1; size: NA; J: TRBJ2-3; D: TRBD2; DNA: TGCAGCGCTTCTTTCGGACTAGCGGGGAGCACAGATACGCAGTATTTT; CDR3: CSASFGLAGSTDTQYF
V: TRBV5-1; size: many; J: TRBJ2-5; D: NA; DNA: TGCGCCAGCAGCCCGATTGAGGGGAGGGAGACCCAGTACTTC; CDR3: CASSPIEGRETQYF
V: TRBV11-1; size: many; J: TRBJ2-7; D: TRBD2; DNA: TGTGCCAGCAGCCGGACTAGCGGGGGGCGCTACGAGCAGTACTTC; CDR3: CASSRTSGGRYEQYF
V: TRBV9; size: NA; J: TRBJ2-1; D: NA; DNA: TGTGCCAGCAGCGTAGTAGTTAGCGGTGGAAGCTCCTACAATGAGCAGTTCTTC; CDR3: CASSVVVSGGSSYNEQFF
V: TRBV9; size: many; J: TRBJ2-3; D: NA; DNA: TGTGCCAGCAGTGAAGCAGGGGGCACAGATACGCAGTATTTT; CDR3: CASSEAGGTDTQYF
V: TRBV11-3; size: NA; J: TRBJ2-5; D: TRBD2; DNA: TGTGCCAGCAGCTTAGGGGCTAGCGGGGCACAAGAGACCCAGTACTTC; CDR3: CASSLGASGAQETQYF
V: TRBV7-2; size: NA; J: TRBJ2-3; D: NA; DNA: TGTGCCAGCAGCCCCTCGAGCGGTACGCAGTATTTT; CDR3: CASSPSSGTQYF
V: TRBV12-3/TRBV12-4; size: NA; J: TRBJ2-6; D: NA; DNA: TGTGCCAGCTTAGGGAGCTCTGGGGCCAACGTCCTGACTTTC; CDR3: CASLGSSGANVLTF
V: TRBV4-1; size: few; J: TRBJ2-5; D: TRBD2; DNA: TGCGCCAGCAGCCAAGATCTCGGACTAGCGGGAGAGACCCAGTACTTC; CDR3: CASSQDLGLAGETQYF
V: TRBV9; size: NA; J: TRBJ1-4; D: TRBD1; DNA: TGTGCCAGCAGCCCCCCGGGACAGGGGAATGAAAAACTGTTTTTT; CDR3: CASSPPGQGNEKLFF
V: TRBV12-3/TRBV12-4; size: NA; J: TRBJ2-1; D: TRBD1; DNA: TGTGCCAGCAGTTTCGCCGACAGGGGCCCTTACAATGAGCAGTTCTTC; CDR3: CASSFADRGPYNEQFF
V: TRBV11-2; size: NA; J: TRBJ2-3; D: TRBD1; DNA: TGTGCCAGCAGTTCTGGGACAGGGAGTTCAGATACGCAGTATTTT; CDR3: CASSSGTGSSDTQYF
V: TRBV5-1; size: NA; J: TRBJ1-4; D: NA; DNA: TGCGCCAGCAGCTTCGGCCAGCTTAATGAAAAACTGTTTTTT; CDR3: CASSFGQLNEKLFF
V: TRBV28; size: once; J: TRBJ1-4; D: TRBD1; DNA: TGTGCCAGCAGTGAGGCCGGGACAGGGGGAGAAAAACTGTTTTTT; CDR3: CASSEAGTGGEKLFF
V: TRBV5-1; size: NA; J: TRBJ2-1; D: TRBD2; DNA: TGCGCCAGCAGCTTGGGGCTAGCGGGGACGGCTGGCCACAATGAGCAGTTCTTC; CDR3: CASSLGLAGTAGHNEQFF
V: TRBV6-1; size: few; J: TRBJ2-7; D: TRBD2; DNA: TGTGCCAGCAGTAGACTAGCGGGGGAGTCCTACGAGCAGTACTTC; CDR3: CASSRLAGESYEQYF
V: TRBV10-3; size: NA; J: TRBJ2-2; D: NA; DNA: TGTGCCATCAGTGAAGGGCCGGGGGCATTAATCACCGGGGAGCTGTTTTTT; CDR3: CAISEGPGALITGELFF
V: TRBV9; size: few; J: TRBJ2-5; D: TRBD1; DNA: TGTGCCAGCAGCGTAGCTGCGATGGGCAGGGGGCGGGATGAGCAGTACTTC; CDR3: CASSVAAMGRGRDEQYF
V: TRBV6-1; size: few; J: TRBJ2-3; D: NA; DNA: TGTGCCAGCAGTGAATTAGGACATTCCACAGATACGCAGTATTTT; CDR3: CASSELGHSTDTQYF
V: TRBV11-2; size: NA; J: TRBJ1-2; D: NA; DNA: TGTGCCAGCAGCCCATCCGGGAGAAGTGGCTACATCTTC; CDR3: CASSPSGRSGYIF
V: TRBV19; size: NA; J: TRBJ2-5; D: TRBD2; DNA: TGTGCCAGTAGAAGGACTAGCGGGAGAAACTCCCAAGAGACCCAGGACTTC; CDR3: CASRRTSGRNSQETQDF
V: TRBV7-9; size: few; J: TRBJ1-2; D: NA; DNA: TGTGCCAGCAGCCCCTCGACAGAGGGGTTCAGCTATGGCTACACCTTC; CDR3: CASSPSTEGFSYGYTF
V: TRBV12-3/TRBV12-4; size: few; J: TRBJ2-7; D: NA; DNA: TGTGCCAGCAGTTTCGCCCAGGTTGGCAGAGCCTACGAGCAGTACTTC; CDR3: CASSFAQVGRAYEQYF
V: TRBV7-9; size: NA; J: TRBJ1-2; D: NA; DNA: TGTGCCAGCAACTTAGGTCCGGGGACGGGAGGCTACACCTTC; CDR3: CASNLGPGTGGYTF
V: TRBV29-1; size: NA; J: TRBJ1-1; D: NA; DNA: TGCAGCGTGGGCTACCGACCTAACACTGAAGCTTTCTTT; CDR3: CSVGYRPNTEAFF
V: TRBV7-8; size: NA; J: TRBJ1-5; D: NA; DNA: TGTGCCAGCAGCTTAGCGAGACAGGCACCCATCAATCAGCCCCAGCATTTT; CDR3: CASSLARQAPINQPQHF
V: TRBV10-1; size: NA; J: TRBJ1-2; D: NA; DNA: TGCGCCAGCAGTGAGCAGGGGCCCTATGGCTACACCTTC; CDR3: CASSEQGPYGYTF
V: TRBV7-2; size: NA; J: TRBJ2-5; D: NA; DNA: TGTGCCAGCAGCCCGCTACCGCCTACTCAGTACTTC; CDR3: CASSPLPPTQYF
V: TRBV6-2/TRBV6-3; size: few; J: TRBJ1-2; D: TRBD1; DNA: TGTGCCAGCAGTTACTTACGGACGAGTGCACAGGGGAGCTATGGCTACACCTTC; CDR3: CASSYLRTSAQGSYGYTF
V: TRBV12-3/TRBV12-4; size: NA; J: TRBJ1-1; D: NA; DNA: TGTGCCAGCAGTTTTCGGCGGGAGAACACTGAAGCTTTCTTT; CDR3: CASSFRRENTEAFF
V: TRBV24-1; size: NA; J: TRBJ1-1; D: TRBD1; DNA: TGTGCCACCAGTGATCCCGACAGGGGAAGCACTGAAGCTTTCTTT; CDR3: CATSDPDRGSTEAFF
V: TRBV27; size: few; J: TRBJ1-2; D: TRBD1; DNA: TGTGCCAGCAGGGGACAGGGGGCGGCCTATGGCTACACCTTC; CDR3: CASRGQGAAYGYTF